Listed here are 3 T cell receptor beta chains from one sample, sequenced in a study of CD8 T cells in Susac syndrome (dated by TCRdb to the late 2010s). To prepare the library, the immunoSEQ multiplex PCR assay was applied. RNA was extracted with the RNeasy kit and roughly 0.45 to 1 ug was reverse transcribed using random hexamers. TCRdb reworked the public reads: Q25 trimming with fastp, MiXCR clone assembly, productive beta chains retained. Under each unique CDR3 protein, matching rows form one entry showing the most common genes and DNA. The sample table records around 79,000 distinct CDR3 sequences; roughly 95% of these occur just once. The ten most abundant clones make up just under 0.4% of the sample. Source material: CD8+ T cells from PBMCs. The origin of the receptors is a human donor with multiple sclerosis.

The V and J genes are TRBV19 and TRBJ1-1; perhaps TRBD1 as D (5 bases). CDR3 length: 13 residues. Germline V CDR1 and CDR2: LNHDA, SQIVND (reference sequence). V was pared by 2 bases and J by 7 bases, with 11 bases between. CDR3 residues: CASSIMQGVEAFF. The CDR3 DNA reads as TGTGCCAGTAGTATAATGCAGGGCGTTGAAGCTTTCTTT.

This clonotype appeared a single time. The chain is built from TRBV7-9 and TRBJ1-1, with TRBD1 identical over 8 bases. Germline CDR1 is SEHNR and CDR2 is FQNEAQ (reference sequence). The trim removed 1 base at V and 1 base at J, leaving 5 bases unmatched. This CDR3 is built from 16 residues. DNA for the CDR3: TGTGCCAGCAGCTTAGGGCCAGGGGGCGAGAACACTGAAGCTTTCTTT. Its protein is CASSLGPGGENTEAFF. Filled out from reference TRBV7-9 and TRBJ1-1, the complete variable domain reads DTGVSQNPRHKITKRGQNVTFRCDPISEHNRLYWYRQTLGQGPEFLTYFQNEAQLEKSRLLSDRFSAERPKGSFSTLEIQRTEQGDSAMYLCASSLGPGGENTEAFFGQGTRLTVV.

This clonotype came up once. This chain links TRBV5-6 with TRBJ2-7; 10 bases are shared with TRBD2. The length of the CDR3 is 15 residues. V was clipped by 3 bases and J by 3 bases; unmatched bases: 6. Per the germline V gene, CDR1 is SGHDT and CDR2 is YYEEEE. CDR3 loop: CASSCPTSGVYEQYF. Written as DNA, the CDR3 is TGTGCCAGCAGCTGCCCTACTAGCGGGGTCTACGAGCAGTACTTC.